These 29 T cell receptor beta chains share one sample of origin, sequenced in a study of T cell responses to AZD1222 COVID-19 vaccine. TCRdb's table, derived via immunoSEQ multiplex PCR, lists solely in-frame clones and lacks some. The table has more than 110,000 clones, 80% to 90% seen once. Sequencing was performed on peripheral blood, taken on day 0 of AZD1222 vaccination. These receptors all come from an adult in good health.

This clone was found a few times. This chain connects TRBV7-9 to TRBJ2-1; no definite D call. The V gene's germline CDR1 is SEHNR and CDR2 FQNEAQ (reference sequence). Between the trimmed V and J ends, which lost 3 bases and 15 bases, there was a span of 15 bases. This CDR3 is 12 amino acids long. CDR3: CASSLSNPPPFF. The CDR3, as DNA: TGTGCCAGCAGCTTGTCGAATCCACCCCCGTTCTTC.

CDR3 sequence (DNA): TGCGCCAGCAGCTCACAGGGGGCAACTAATGAAAAACTGTTTTTT. It codes for CASSSQGATNEKLFF. This chain uses TRBV5-1 with TRBJ1-4; 8 nucleotides agree with TRBD1. With V trimmed by 3 bases and J by 0 bases, 1 base remained unmatched. CDR3 length: 15 residues. In germline, CDR1 is SGHRS, CDR2 YFSETQ.

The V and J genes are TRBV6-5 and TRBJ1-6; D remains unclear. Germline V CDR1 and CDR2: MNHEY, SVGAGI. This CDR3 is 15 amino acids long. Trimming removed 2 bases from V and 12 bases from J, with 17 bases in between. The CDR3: CASSYSTPTDLPLHF. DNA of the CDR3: TGTGCCAGCAGTTACAGTACCCCAACAGATCTACCCCTCCACTTT.

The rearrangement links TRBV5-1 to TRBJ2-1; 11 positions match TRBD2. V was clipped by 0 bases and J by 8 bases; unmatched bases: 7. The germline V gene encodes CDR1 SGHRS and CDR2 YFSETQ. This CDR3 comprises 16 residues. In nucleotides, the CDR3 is TGCGCCAGCAGCTTGGAGGGTAGCGGGAGGGCCGATGAGCAGTTCTTC. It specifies CASSLEGSGRADEQFF. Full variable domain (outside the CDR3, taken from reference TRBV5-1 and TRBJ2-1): KAGVTQTPRYLIKTRGQQVTLSCSPISGHRSVSWYQQTPGQGLQFLFEYFSETQRNKGNFPGRFSGRQFSNSRSEMNVSTLELGDSALYLCASSLEGSGRADEQFFGPGTRLTVL.

The CDR3 nucleotides are TGTGCCAGCAGCTTAGGAGACTACGAGCAGTACTTC. Its translation: CASSLGDYEQYF. The chain recombines TRBV11-3 with TRBJ2-7; D is ambiguous. Germline V gene data show CDR1 as SGHNT and CDR2 as YENEEA. V was shortened by 1 base and J by 3 bases, with 4 bases between the two germline ends. The length of the CDR3 is 12 residues.

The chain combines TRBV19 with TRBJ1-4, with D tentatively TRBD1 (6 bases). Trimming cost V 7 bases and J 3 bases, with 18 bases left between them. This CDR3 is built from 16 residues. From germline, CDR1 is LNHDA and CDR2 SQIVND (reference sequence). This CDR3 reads CASTRRRTDANEKLFF. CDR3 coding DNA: TGTGCCAGTACCCGAAGGAGGACAGACGCTAATGAAAAACTGTTTTTT. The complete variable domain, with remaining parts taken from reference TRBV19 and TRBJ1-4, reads DGGITQSPKYLFRKEGQNVTLSCEQNLNHDAMYWYRQDPGQGLRLIYYSQIVNDFQKGDIAEGYSVSREKKESFPLTVTSAQKNPTAFYLCASTRRRTDANEKLFFGSGTQLSVL.

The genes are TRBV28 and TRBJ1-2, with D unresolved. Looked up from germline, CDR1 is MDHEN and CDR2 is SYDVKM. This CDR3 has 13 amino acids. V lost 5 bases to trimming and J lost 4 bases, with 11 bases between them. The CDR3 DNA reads TGTGCCAGCAGTCCGGAGAGTTTCTATGGCTACACCTTC. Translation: CASSPESFYGYTF.

The CDR3 here is CASSTKPRGVSEAFF. The CDR3 DNA reads as TGTGCCAGCTCAACGAAACCCCGGGGGGTTAGTGAAGCTTTCTTT. The J gene is TRBJ1-1, the V gene TRBV18; TRBD1 is a possible D gene (5 bases). The ends were cut back, 5 bases at V and 7 bases at J, with 20 bases in the middle. Germline assignment: CDR1 KGHSH and CDR2 LQKENI. The CDR3 has 15 amino acids. The complete variable domain, with remaining parts taken from reference TRBV18 and TRBJ1-1, reads NAGVMQNPRHLVRRRGQEARLRCSPMKGHSHVYWYRQLPEEGLKFMVYLQKENIIDESGMPKERFSAEFPKEGPSILRIQQVVRGDSAAYFCASSTKPRGVSEAFFGQGTRLTVV.

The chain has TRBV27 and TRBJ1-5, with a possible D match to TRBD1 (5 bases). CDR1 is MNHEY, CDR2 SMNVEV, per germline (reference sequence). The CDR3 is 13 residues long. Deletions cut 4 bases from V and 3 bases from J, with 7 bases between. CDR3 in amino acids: CASSSGLNQPQHF. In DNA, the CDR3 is TGTGCCAGCAGTTCAGGGCTCAATCAGCCCCAGCATTTT.

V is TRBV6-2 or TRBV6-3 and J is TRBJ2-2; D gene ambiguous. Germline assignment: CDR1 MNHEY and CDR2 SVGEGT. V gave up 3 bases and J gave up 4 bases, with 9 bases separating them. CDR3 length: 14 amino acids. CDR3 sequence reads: CASSYRSATGELFF. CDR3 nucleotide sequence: TGTGCCAGCAGTTATCGTAGTGCCACCGGGGAGCTGTTTTTT.

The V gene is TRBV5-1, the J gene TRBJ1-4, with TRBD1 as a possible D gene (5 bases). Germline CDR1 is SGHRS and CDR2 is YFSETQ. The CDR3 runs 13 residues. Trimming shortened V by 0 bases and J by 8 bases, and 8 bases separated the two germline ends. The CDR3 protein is CASSLDRTEKLFF. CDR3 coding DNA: TGCGCCAGCAGCTTGGACAGGACCGAAAAACTGTTTTTT.

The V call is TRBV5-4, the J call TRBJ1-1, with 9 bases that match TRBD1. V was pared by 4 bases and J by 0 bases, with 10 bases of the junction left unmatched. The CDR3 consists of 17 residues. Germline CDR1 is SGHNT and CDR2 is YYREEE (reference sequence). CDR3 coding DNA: TGTGCCAGCAGCCTGACACAGGGGGCGCGAGTGAACACTGAAGCTTTCTTT. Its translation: CASSLTQGARVNTEAFF.

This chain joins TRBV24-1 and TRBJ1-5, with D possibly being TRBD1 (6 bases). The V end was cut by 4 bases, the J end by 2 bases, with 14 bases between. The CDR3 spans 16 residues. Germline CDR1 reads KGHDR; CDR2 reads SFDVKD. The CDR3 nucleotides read TGTGCCACCAGTGACGTAGGGGGGGGCGGCAATCAGCCCCAGCATTTT. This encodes CATSDVGGGGNQPQHF.

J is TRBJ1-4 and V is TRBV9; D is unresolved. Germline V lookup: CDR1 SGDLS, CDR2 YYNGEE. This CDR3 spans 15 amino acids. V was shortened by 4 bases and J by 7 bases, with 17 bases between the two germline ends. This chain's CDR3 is CASSSTGSVGEKLFF. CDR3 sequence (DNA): TGTGCCAGCAGCTCCACCGGGTCCGTCGGTGAAAAACTGTTTTTT.

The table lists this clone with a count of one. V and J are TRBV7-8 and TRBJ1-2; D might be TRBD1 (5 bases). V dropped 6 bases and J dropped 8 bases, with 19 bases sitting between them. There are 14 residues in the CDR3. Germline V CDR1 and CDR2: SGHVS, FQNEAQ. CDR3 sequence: CASSRRVPQEGYTF. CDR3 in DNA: TGTGCCAGCAGTCGCAGGGTCCCCCAGGAAGGCTACACCTTC.

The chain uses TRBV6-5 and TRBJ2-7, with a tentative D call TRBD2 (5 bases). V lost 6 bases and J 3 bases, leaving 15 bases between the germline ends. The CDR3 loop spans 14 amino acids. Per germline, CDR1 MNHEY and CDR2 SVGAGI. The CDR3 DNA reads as TGTGCCAGCAGGGCGCTTCTGGGGAGCTACGAGCAGTACTTC. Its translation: CASRALLGSYEQYF.

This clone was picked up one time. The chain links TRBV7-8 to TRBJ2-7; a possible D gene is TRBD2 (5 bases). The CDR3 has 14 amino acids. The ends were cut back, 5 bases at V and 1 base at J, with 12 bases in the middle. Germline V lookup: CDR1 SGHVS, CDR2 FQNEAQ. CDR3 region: CASSQSAESYEQYF. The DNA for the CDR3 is TGTGCCAGCAGCCAATCAGCGGAGTCCTACGAGCAGTACTTC.

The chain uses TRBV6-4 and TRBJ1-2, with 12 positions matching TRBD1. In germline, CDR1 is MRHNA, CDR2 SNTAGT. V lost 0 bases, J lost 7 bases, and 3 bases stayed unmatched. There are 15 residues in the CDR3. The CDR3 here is CASSDSGQGASGYTF. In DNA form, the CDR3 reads TGTGCCAGCAGTGACTCGGGACAGGGGGCCAGTGGCTACACCTTC.

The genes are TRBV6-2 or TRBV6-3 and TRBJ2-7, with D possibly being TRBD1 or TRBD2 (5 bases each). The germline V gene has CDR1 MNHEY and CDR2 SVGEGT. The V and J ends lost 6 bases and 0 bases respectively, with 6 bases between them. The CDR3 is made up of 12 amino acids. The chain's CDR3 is CASSGASYEQYF. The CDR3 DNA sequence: TGTGCCAGCAGCGGGGCCTCCTACGAGCAGTACTTC.

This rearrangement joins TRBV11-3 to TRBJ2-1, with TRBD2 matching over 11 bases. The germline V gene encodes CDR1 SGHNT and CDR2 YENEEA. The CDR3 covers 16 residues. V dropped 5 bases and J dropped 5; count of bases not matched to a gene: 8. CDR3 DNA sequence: TGTGCCAGCAGCCCCGGGCGGGGACTAGCGGACAATGAGCAGTTCTTC. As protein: CASSPGRGLADNEQFF.

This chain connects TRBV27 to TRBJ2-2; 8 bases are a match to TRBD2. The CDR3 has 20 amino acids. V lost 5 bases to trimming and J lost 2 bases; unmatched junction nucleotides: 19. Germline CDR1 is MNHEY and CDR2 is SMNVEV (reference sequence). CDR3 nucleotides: TGTGCCAGCAGTCCCTCTCCCCCGGGAGTAGCGGGAAGAAACACCGGGGAGCTGTTTTTT. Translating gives CASSPSPPGVAGRNTGELFF.

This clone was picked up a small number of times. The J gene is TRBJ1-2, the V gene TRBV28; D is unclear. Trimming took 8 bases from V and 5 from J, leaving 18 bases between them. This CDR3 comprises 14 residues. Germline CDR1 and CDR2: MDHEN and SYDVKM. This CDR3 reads CASRGEGNSYGYTF. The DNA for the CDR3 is TGTGCCAGCCGGGGAGAGGGTAACTCTTATGGCTACACCTTC.

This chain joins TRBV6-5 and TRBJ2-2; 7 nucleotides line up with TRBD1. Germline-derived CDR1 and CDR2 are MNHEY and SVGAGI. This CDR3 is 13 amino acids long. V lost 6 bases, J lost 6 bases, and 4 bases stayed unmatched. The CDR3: CASRLQGSGELFF. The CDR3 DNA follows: TGTGCCAGCAGATTACAGGGGTCCGGGGAGCTGTTTTTT.

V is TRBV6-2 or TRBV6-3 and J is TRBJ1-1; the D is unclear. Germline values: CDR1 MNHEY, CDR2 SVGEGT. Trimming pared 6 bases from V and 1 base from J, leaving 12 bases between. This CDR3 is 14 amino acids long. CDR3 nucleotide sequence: TGTGCCAGCAGCCCAGGTAACGCGAACACTGAAGCTTTCTTT. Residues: CASSPGNANTEAFF.

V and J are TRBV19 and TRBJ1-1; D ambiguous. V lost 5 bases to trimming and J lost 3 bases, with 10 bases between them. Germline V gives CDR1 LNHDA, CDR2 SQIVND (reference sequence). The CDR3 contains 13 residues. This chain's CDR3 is CASSRTLYTEAFF. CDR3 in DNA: TGTGCCAGTAGTCGGACCCTGTACACTGAAGCTTTCTTT.

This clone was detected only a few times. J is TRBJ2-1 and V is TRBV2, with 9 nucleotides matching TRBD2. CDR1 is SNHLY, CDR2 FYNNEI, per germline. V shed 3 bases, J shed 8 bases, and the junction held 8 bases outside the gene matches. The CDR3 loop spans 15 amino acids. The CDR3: CASSEVGSGSDEQFF. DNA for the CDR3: TGTGCCAGCAGTGAGGTGGGTAGCGGGAGTGATGAGCAGTTCTTC.

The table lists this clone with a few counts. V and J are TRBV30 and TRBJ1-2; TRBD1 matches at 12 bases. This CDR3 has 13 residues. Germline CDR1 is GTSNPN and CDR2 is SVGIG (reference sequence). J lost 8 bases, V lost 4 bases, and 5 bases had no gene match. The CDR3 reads CAWNPGQGAGYTF. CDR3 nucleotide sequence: TGTGCCTGGAATCCGGGACAGGGGGCCGGCTACACCTTC.

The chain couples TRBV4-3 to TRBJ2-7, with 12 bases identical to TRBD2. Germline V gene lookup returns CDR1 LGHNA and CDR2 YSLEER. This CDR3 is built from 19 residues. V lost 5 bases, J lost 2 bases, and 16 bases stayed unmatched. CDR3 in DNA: TGCGCCAGCAGCTTCTGGAGGGCTAGCGGGAGGGAAACGGCCTACGAGCAGTACTTC. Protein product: CASSFWRASGRETAYEQYF.

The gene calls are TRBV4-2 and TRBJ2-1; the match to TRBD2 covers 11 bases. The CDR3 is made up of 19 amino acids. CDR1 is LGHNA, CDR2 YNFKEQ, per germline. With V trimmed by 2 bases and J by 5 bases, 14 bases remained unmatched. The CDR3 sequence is CASSQQSNSGLAVDNEQFF. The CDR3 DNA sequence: TGTGCCAGCAGCCAACAAAGTAACTCGGGACTAGCGGTAGACAATGAGCAGTTCTTC.